The TCR beta chain under discussion was sequenced for a study of OX40 agonist ivuxolimab in advanced cancers. The method was immunoSEQ multiplex PCR; TCRdb's version includes in-frame clones alone and lacks a portion of them. The sample lists about 74,000 clones, 80% to 85% occurring once. V shed 1 base and J shed 5 bases, with 18 bases lying between them. There are 17 residues in the CDR3. The germline V gene has CDR1 KGHSH and CDR2 LQKENI. The chain employs TRBV18 and TRBJ1-3, with D hard to call. This material consisted of CD4+ or CD8+ T cells sorted from blood, taken in a trial of the OX40 agonist ivuxolimab. The clonotype comes from an adult with an advanced solid tumor such as melanoma, head and neck, liver or kidney cancer. CDR3 nucleotides: TGTGCCAGCTCACCACTGACGTCATCCGGTCGGAGAAACACCATATATTTT. Amino acids: CASSPLTSSGRRNTIYF.